A selection of T cell receptor beta chains follows, all from one sample in a study of Graves' ophthalmopathy and Graves' hyperthyroidism. TCRdb re-called the multiplex PCR reads through MiXCR, storing one row per CDR3 protein. The sample shows almost 750,000 distinct CDR3 sequences, roughly two fifths of them seen only once. Sequencing used peripheral blood. The receptors stem from an adult man with Graves' ophthalmopathy. Each CDR3 is given with its conserved first and last residue. Clone size is stated in some rows and not others, as once, few, many or a class when expanded.

v_call	j_call	clone_size	cdr3_aa
TRBV9	TRBJ1-6	many	CASSVDPLGNSPLHF
TRBV25-1	TRBJ2-5	-	CASSEIGAEETQYF
TRBV7-9	TRBJ2-7	-	CASSLDSGTSGRLAYEQYF
TRBV7-2	TRBJ2-7	-	CASSLASSSYGQYF
TRBV2	TRBJ2-7	many	CASKGGQSGEQYF
TRBV24-1	TRBJ1-5	-	CATSDPGKQGQPQHF
TRBV29-1	TRBJ1-1	many	CSVIESADFEAFF
TRBV5-6	TRBJ2-7	-	CASSWDDGAYEQYF
TRBV7-2	TRBJ1-2	-	CASSLGGTTYGYTF
TRBV19	TRBJ1-5	-	CASSAAGTGDQPQHF
TRBV29-1	TRBJ1-4	-	CSVVSDAEREKLFF
TRBV24-1	TRBJ1-5	once	CATRVGQGTQPQHF
TRBV5-1	TRBJ2-2	many	CASSSNTGVGELFF
TRBV11-2	TRBJ2-7	-	CASSLRPPEQYF
TRBV7-9	-	-	CASSLAGVVGEQFF
TRBV29-1	TRBJ2-5	-	CSVHTSGGASGETQYF
TRBV27	TRBJ1-1	-	CASKAGGSTEAFF
TRBV28	TRBJ1-6	few	CASSLSGQSNSPLHF
TRBV5-8	TRBJ2-7	-	CASSQVIRGRSYEQYF
TRBV10-1	TRBJ1-1	-	CASSECQPQGSTEAFF
TRBV12-3/TRBV12-4	TRBJ2-5	few	CASSQDSIVQETQYF
TRBV7-9	TRBJ1-2	-	CASSSYTGTAYGYTF
TRBV7-2	TRBJ1-4	-	CASSFGGGAELFF
TRBV5-4	TRBJ1-1	few	CASSPLTGSRPEAFF
TRBV7-8	TRBJ2-5	many	CASSPGQGRAETQYF
TRBV12-3/TRBV12-4	TRBJ1-3	few	CASSRSAGGLSSGNTIYF
TRBV11-2	TRBJ2-6	few	CASSLVMGQFTGANVLTF
TRBV11-2	TRBJ2-5	few	CASSRPVREVNRETQYF
TRBV20-1	TRBJ2-7	many	CSASLQAYEQYF
TRBV7-2	TRBJ2-2	-	CASSLGLFIRGARNTGELFF
TRBV9	TRBJ2-5	-	CASSPGGRIQETQYF
TRBV20-1	TRBJ1-5	few	CSARVASGQPQHF
TRBV9	TRBJ1-6	many	CASTRGTGSSPLHF